This T cell receptor beta chain was documented in a study of T cell changes during pregnancy in multiple sclerosis. Trimming at V came to 0 bases and at J to 1 base, leaving 3 bases not matched to a gene. This CDR3 comprises 15 residues. The germline V gene encodes CDR1 LGHNA and CDR2 YNFKEQ. Clones were read by immunoSEQ multiplex PCR, and TCRdb kept only the in-frame ones, dropping some. The sample lists 15,000 or so clones, 80% to 90% seen once, with over 15% in the top ten. The sequencing used CD8+ T cells from peripheral blood mononuclear cells, collected in the first trimester of pregnancy. This chain uses TRBV4-2 with TRBJ2-7; 7 bases fit TRBD2. This sequence was found in a female donor with multiple sclerosis, enrolled in a pregnancy study. The CDR3 sequence: CASSQEASGSYEQYF. CDR3 nucleotide sequence: TGTGCCAGCAGCCAAGAAGCTAGCGGATCCTACGAGCAGTACTTC.